This TCR beta chain was profiled in a study of blood T cell repertoires in COVID-19. About the research overall: T cells, B-cell-depleted T cells, or PBMCs provided the cDNA or gDNA that served as material.

Generated by immunoSEQ multiplex PCR, the TCRdb table keeps only in-frame clones and is missing some. The table records more than 200,000 clones, 87% of them present only once. The CDR3 has 15 amino acids. V lost 4 bases to trimming and J lost 0 bases, with 11 bases between them. Germline assignment: CDR1 SGHRS and CDR2 YFSETQ. The chain is built from TRBV5-1 and TRBJ1-3, with TRBD1 as a possible D gene (5 bases). What was sequenced was PBMCs or T cells enriched from blood (not recorded which). This TCR came from a man under 40 who had recovered from COVID-19. The CDR3 loop reads CASSRGLSSGNTIYF. The CDR3 DNA reads TGCGCCAGCAGCAGGGGCCTTAGCTCTGGAAACACCATATATTTT.